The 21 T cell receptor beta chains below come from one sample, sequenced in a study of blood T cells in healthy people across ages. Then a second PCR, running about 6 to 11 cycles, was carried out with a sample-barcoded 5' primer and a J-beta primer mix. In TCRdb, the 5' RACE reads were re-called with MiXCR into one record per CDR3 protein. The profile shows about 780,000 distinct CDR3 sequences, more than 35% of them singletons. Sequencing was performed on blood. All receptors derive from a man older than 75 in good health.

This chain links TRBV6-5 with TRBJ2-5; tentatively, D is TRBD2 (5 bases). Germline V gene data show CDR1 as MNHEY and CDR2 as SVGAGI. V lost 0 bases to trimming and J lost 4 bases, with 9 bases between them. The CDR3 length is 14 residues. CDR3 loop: CASSYSASTETQYF. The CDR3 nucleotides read TGTGCCAGCAGTTACTCGGCTAGCACAGAGACCCAGTACTTC.

The CDR3 nucleotides are TGTGCCAGCAGTAAGGACAGGGCCTTGTTGGAGACCCAGTACTTC. Translated, it gives CASSKDRALLETQYF. The chain uses TRBV28 and TRBJ2-5, with 8 nucleotides matching TRBD1. Germline CDR1 MDHEN, CDR2 SYDVKM. The CDR3 spans 15 residues. J was trimmed by 5 bases and V by 5 bases; bases with no gene match: 10.

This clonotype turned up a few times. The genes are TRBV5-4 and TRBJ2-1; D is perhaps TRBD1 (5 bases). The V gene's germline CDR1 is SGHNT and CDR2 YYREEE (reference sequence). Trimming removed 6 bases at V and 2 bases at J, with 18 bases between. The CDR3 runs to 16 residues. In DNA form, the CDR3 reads TGTGCCAGCACCAACGGAGAAGGGGCCCCCTACAATGAGCAGTTCTTC. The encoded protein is CASTNGEGAPYNEQFF.

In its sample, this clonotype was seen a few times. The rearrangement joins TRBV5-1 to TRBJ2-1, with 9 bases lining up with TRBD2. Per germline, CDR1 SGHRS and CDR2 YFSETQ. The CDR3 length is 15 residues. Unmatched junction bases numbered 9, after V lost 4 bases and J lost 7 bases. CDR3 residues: CASSPLVSGSNEQFF. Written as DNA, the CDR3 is TGCGCCAGCAGCCCCCTTGTTAGCGGGAGTAATGAGCAGTTCTTC. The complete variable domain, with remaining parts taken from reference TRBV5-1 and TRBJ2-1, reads KAGVTQTPRYLIKTRGQQVTLSCSPISGHRSVSWYQQTPGQGLQFLFEYFSETQRNKGNFPGRFSGRQFSNSRSEMNVSTLELGDSALYLCASSPLVSGSNEQFFGPGTRLTVL.

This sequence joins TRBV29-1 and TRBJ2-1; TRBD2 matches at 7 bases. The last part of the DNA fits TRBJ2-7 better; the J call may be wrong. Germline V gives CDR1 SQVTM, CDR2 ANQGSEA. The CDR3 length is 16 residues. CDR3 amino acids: CSVPRLGGSSYNEQYF. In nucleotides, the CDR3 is TGCAGCGTTCCTAGGCTCGGCGGGAGCTCCTACAATGAGCAGTACTTC.

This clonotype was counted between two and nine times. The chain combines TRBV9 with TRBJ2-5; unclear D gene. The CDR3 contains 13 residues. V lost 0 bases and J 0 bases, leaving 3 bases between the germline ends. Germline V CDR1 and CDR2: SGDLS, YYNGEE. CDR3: CASSVVDQETQYF. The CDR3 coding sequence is TGTGCCAGCAGCGTAGTTGACCAAGAGACCCAGTACTTC. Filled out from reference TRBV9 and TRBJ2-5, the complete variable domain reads DSGVTQTPKHLITATGQRVTLRCSPRSGDLSVYWYQQSLDQGLQFLIQYYNGEERAKGNILERFSAQQFPDLHSELNLSSLELGDSALYFCASSVVDQETQYFGPGTRLLVL.

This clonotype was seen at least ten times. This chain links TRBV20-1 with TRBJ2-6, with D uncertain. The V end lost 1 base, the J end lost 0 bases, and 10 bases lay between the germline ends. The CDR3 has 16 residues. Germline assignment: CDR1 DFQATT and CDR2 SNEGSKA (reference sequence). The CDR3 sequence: CSARVNKVSGANVLTF. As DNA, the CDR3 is TGCAGTGCTAGAGTTAATAAGGTCTCTGGGGCCAACGTCCTGACTTTC.

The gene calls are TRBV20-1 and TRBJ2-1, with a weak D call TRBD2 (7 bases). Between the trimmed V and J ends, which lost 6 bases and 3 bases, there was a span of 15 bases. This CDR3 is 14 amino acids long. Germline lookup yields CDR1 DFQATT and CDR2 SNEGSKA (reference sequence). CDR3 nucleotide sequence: TGCAGTGCAAAACAGGGAGGGGGCTACAATGAGCAGTTCTTC. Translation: CSAKQGGGYNEQFF.

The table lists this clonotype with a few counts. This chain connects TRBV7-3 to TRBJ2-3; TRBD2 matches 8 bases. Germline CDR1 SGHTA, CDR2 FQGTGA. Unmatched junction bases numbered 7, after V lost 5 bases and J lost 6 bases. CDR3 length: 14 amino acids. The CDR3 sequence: CASSRASGSDTQYF. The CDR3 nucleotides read TGTGCCAGCAGCCGGGCTAGCGGGTCGGATACGCAGTATTTT.

The CDR3 reads CATSRAGQRRTHEQYF. As DNA, the CDR3 is TGTGCCACCAGCAGAGCGGGCCAGAGAAGAACCCACGAGCAGTACTTC. The chain joins TRBV15 to TRBJ2-4, with D uncertain. The J call could be wrong; TRBJ2-7 is a better fit for the DNA end. There are 16 residues in the CDR3. Per germline, CDR1 LNHNV and CDR2 YYDKDF (reference sequence).

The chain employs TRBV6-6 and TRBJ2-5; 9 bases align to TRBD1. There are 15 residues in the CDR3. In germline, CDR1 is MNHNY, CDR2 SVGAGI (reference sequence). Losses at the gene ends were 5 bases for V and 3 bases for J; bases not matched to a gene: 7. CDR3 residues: CASSTPDRGKETQYF. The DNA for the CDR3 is TGTGCCAGCAGTACGCCCGACAGGGGGAAAGAGACCCAGTACTTC.

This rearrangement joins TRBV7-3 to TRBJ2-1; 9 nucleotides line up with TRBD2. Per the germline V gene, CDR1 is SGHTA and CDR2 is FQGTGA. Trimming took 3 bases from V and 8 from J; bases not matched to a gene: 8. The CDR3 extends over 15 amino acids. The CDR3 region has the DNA TGTGCCAGCAGCTTTGCGCAGGGACTAGCATATGAGCAGTTCTTC. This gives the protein CASSFAQGLAYEQFF. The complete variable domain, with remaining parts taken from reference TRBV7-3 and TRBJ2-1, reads GAGVSQTPSNKVTEKGKYVELRCDPISGHTALYWYRQSLGQGPEFLIYFQGTGAADDSGLPNDRFFAVRPEGSVSTLKIQRTERGDSAVYLCASSFAQGLAYEQFFGPGTRLTVL.

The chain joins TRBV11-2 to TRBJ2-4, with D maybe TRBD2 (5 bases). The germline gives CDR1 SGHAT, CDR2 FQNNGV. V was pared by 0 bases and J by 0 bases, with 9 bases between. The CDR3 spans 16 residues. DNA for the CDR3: TGTGCCAGCAGCTTAGATGAGGGCCTAGCCAAAAACATTCAGTACTTC. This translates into CASSLDEGLAKNIQYF.

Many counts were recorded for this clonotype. CDR3 DNA: TGCGCCAGCAGCCAACCCGGACAGGGTGGCTTGGAGACCCAGTACTTC. This codes for CASSQPGQGGLETQYF. The chain is built from TRBV4-1 and TRBJ2-5; TRBD1 matches 8 bases. This CDR3 is 16 amino acids long. CDR1 and CDR2 (germline): MGHRA, YSYEKL. J was trimmed by 5 bases and V by 2 bases; bases with no gene match: 10.

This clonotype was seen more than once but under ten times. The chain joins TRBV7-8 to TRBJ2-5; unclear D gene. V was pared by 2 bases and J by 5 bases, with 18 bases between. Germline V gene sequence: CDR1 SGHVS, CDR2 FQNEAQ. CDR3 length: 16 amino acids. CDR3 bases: TGTGCCAGCAGCTTATTCATGAACTCTAGGGTGGAGACCCAGTACTTC. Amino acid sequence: CASSLFMNSRVETQYF.

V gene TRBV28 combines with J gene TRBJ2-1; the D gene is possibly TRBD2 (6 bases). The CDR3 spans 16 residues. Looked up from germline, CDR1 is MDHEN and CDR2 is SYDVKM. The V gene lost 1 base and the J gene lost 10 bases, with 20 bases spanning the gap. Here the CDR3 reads CASSLLGGIGIGEQFF. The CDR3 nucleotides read TGTGCCAGCAGTTTATTGGGCGGGATAGGGATAGGGGAGCAGTTCTTC.

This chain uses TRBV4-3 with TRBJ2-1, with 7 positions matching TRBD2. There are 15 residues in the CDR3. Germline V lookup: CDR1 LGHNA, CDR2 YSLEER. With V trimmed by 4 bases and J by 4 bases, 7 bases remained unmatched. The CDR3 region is CASSRVAGLYNEQFF. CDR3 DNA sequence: TGCGCCAGCAGCCGAGTAGCGGGCCTATACAATGAGCAGTTCTTC.

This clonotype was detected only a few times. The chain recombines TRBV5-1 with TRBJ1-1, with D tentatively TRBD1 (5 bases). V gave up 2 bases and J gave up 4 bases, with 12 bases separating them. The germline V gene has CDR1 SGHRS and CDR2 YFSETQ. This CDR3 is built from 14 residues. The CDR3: CASSFLDGGTEAFF. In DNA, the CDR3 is TGCGCCAGCAGCTTCTTGGACGGGGGCACTGAAGCTTTCTTT.

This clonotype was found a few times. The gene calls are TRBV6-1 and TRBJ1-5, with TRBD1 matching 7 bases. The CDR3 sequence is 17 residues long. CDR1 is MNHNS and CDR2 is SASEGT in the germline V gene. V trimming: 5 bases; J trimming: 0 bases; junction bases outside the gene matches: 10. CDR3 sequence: CASSKAPGQHSNQPQHF. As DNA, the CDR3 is TGTGCCAGCAGTAAGGCGCCGGGACAGCATAGCAATCAGCCCCAGCATTTT.

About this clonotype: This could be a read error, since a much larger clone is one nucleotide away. The CDR3 spells CASSLDEVRSPTDTQYF. The CDR3 region has the DNA TGTGCCAGCAGCTTGGACGAGGTTCGGAGCCCCACAGATACGCAGTATTTT. The rearrangement links TRBV5-5 to TRBJ2-3; D unresolved. The germline V and J ends were trimmed by 0 bases and 2 bases, with 16 bases remaining between them. The CDR3 extends over 17 amino acids. CDR1 is SGHKS and CDR2 is YYEKEE in the germline V gene (reference sequence).

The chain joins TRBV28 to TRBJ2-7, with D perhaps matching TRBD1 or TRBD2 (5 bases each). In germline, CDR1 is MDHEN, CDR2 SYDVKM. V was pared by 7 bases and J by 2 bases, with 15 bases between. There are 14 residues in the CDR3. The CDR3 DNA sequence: TGTGCCAGCACCTCTCCGGGACGGACCTACGAGCAGTACTTC. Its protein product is CASTSPGRTYEQYF.